This T cell receptor (beta chain) was obtained from a study of early T cells in non-severe SARS-CoV-2 infection. Turning to the study itself: The sequenced material was bulk RNA from unsorted whole blood, and its chains were unpaired.

V shed 5 bases and J shed 8 bases, with 19 bases lying between them. This CDR3 has 15 amino acids. From germline, CDR1 is SGHKS and CDR2 YYEKEE (reference sequence). The TCR library protocol was used to attach unique molecular identifiers. These identifiers were attached to individual cDNA molecules. From the 5' RACE reads, TCRdb called clonotypes with MiXCR, one entry per CDR3 protein. In the table there are fewer than 75,000 distinct CDR3 sequences, roughly 18% of which are singletons. The source was whole blood, collected at baseline. The TCR originated in an adult who was a healthcare worker with PCR-confirmed SARS-CoV-2 infection or an uninfected control (not recorded which). V usage is TRBV5-5 and J usage is TRBJ1-4; D is ambiguous. The CDR3 here is CASSLTQVVGEKLFF. Here the CDR3 DNA reads TGTGCCAGCAGTTTGACCCAGGTTGTTGGAGAAAAACTGTTTTTT.